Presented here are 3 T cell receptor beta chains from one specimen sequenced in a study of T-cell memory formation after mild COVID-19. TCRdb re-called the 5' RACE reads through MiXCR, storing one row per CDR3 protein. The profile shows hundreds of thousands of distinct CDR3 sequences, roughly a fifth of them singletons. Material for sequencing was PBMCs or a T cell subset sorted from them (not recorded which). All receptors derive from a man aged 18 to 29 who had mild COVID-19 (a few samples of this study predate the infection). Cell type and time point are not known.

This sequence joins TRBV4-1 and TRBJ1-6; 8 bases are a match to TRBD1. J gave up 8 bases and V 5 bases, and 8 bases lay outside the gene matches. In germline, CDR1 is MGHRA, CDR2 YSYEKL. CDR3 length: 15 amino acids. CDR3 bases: TGCGCCAGCAGCTGGGGACAGGTGGATTATTCACCCCTCCACTTT. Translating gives CASSWGQVDYSPLHF.

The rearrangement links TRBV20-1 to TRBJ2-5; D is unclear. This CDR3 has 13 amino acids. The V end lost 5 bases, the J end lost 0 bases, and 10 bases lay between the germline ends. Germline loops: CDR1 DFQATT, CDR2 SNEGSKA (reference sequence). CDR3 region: CSAVHPYQETQYF. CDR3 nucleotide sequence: TGCAGTGCTGTACATCCGTACCAAGAGACCCAGTACTTC.

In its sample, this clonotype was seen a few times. CDR3 sequence: CASSIRQGGIGTEAFF. As DNA, the CDR3 is TGCGCCAGCAGCATCCGACAGGGCGGGATAGGCACTGAAGCTTTCTTT. The chain carries TRBV5-1 and TRBJ1-1, with TRBD1 identical over 7 bases. The germline V gene has CDR1 SGHRS and CDR2 YFSETQ. The V and J ends lost 4 bases and 4 bases, in that order; junction bases with no gene match: 13. CDR3 length: 16 amino acids. Full variable domain (rest looked up from reference TRBV5-1 and TRBJ1-1): KAGVTQTPRYLIKTRGQQVTLSCSPISGHRSVSWYQQTPGQGLQFLFEYFSETQRNKGNFPGRFSGRQFSNSRSEMNVSTLELGDSALYLCASSIRQGGIGTEAFFGQGTRLTVV.